This TCR beta chain was identified in a study of shared clonotypes between healthy human individuals (TCRdb year 2020). Some background on the complete study: The cohort comprised a couple of women and a few men aged 18 to 49 years. Per donor, leukapheresis produced somewhere between about 0.94 and 9 billion PBMCs. Different laboratories and diverse techniques were used to prepare libraries and sequence TCR repertoires, to increase sequencing depth and limit assay-specific biases. For each donor, CD4 naive and CD4 memory were each run on three plates, CD8 naive on two plates, and CD8 memory on one plate. To estimate repertoire size and how much clonotypes are shared between individuals, the study performed deep sequencing of blood TCR repertoires from about 5 healthy adults.

CD8 naive samples were CD45RO-negative cells positively selected for CCR7, giving a CD45RA+CCR7+ population that excluded TemRA cells. The donors were healthy, HIV-negative adults with no recently reported acute infections or vaccinations. Every donor was a Caucasian adult living in Nashville, Tennessee, USA. Blood was obtained by leukapheresis, after which PBMCs were separated by Ficoll-Histopaque density gradient centrifugation and cryopreserved in liquid nitrogen vapor phase. Analytical flow cytometry was used to check the purity and quantity of each magnetically sorted T cell population. Each sorted fraction had its genomic DNA isolated and then quantified by UV absorbance on a Nanodrop 2000c. V is trimmed back by 1 base and J by 3 bases, and the junction contains 6 bases that no gene match accounts for. Including the terminal cysteine and phenylalanine, the CDR3 comprises 16 residues. Solely the CDR3 DNA is kept, with 48 bases framed from the first base. CDR1 SNHLY and CDR2 FYNNEI are derived from the germline V gene.

A remark on this clone: Its antigen has not been determined. It has no much larger one-base neighbor in the sample; base qualities were not kept.

Study-wide findings and limitations: About 5% of naive CD4, 3% to 4% of naive CD8, roughly 2.4% of memory CD4, and over 0.35% of memory CD8 clonotypes were shared across a few donors. Even with the large sequencing depth, rarefaction of the sorted-subset datasets indicated that sequencing was incomplete. Larger estimated clonotype richness was generally found for naive subsets than for memory subsets. Sampling was restricted to blood, and TCR repertoires in tissues likely differ from the TCR repertoires found in blood. Because the study included only a small number of donors, the genetic and exposure-history diversity represented was limited. Compared with non-shared clonotypes, clonotypes shared by all four sorted-subset donors had higher generation probabilities. Based on pairwise subsampling, the degree of clonotype sharing among donors was expected to be affected by sequencing depth.

Using the deep immunoSEQ assay, multiplex PCR amplified TCR CDR3 regions from genomic DNA. For each cell subset, the extracted genomic DNA was distributed evenly across all wells of several immunoSEQ 96-well plates, and each plate served as one replicate. For sorted subsets, approximately 200 ng of genomic DNA, equivalent to 25,000 to 35,000 T cell genomes, went into each replicate PCR. The purified libraries were quantified using a Qubit 3.0 fluorometer, sized with a Bioanalyzer 2100, and then quantified again using the KAPA Library Quantification kit. Every immunoSEQ 96-well plate was sequenced on a dedicated single-read 150-cycle Illumina NextSeq 550 flow cell. For the original study's pipeline: Because the immunoSEQ output held only junctional sequences and lacked quality scores, the filtering could not match the filtering applied to full-length reads. To assign V/J genes and CDR3, sequences were annotated against IMGT germline references using PyIR, a Python wrapper for IgBLAST v1.9. Any read was removed if the V/J assignment was weak (E-value above 1e-6), the CDR3 was missing, or the read contained stop codons, out-of-frame junctions, or ambiguous translated residues. V3J clonotypes were defined as sequences sharing the same inferred V gene, J gene, and CDR3 amino acid sequence. To compute the percentage overlap between repertoires, the number of shared unique clonotypes was divided by the size of the smaller repertoire. Richness of each repertoire was evaluated using RTK rarefaction, the Chao1 estimator, and Recon v2.1 estimates of unobserved clonotypes. Generation probabilities for all TCRbeta clonotypes obtained by the gDNA method from several donors were computed using OLGA. TCRdb took over this immuneACCESS table, retaining in-frame rearrangements with V and J assigned. Such tables are incomplete; in checked studies, under half of the missing clones stem from an unresolved V gene, and the remainder is unexplained. V, J and clone size were drawn from that table, and D and trimming were deduced from the DNA. The table for this sample lists about 2.1 million clones; just under 95% of them were counted only once. The ten largest clones capture approximately 1.6% of the sample.

The specimen sequenced was naive CD8+ T cells from PBMCs. The sample's cell subset or site, from its label and the paper: CD45RA+CCR7+. Recombination connected TRBV2 to TRBJ2-1; the junction holds 7 bases that match TRBD2. This TCR derives from a man aged 18 to 29 in good health. Some clones in this sample may be carry-over from other donors' samples. At the DNA level, the sequence is TGTGCCAGCAGTGAAGTCGCGGGAGTCATCTACAATGAGCAGTTCTTC. Its protein is CASSEVAGVIYNEQFF. Joined to the reference TRBV2 and TRBJ2-1 proteins, this CDR3 gives the full variable domain: EPEVTQTPSHQVTQMGQEVILRCVPISNHLYFYWYRQILGQKVEFLVSFYNNEISEKSEIFDDQFSVERPDGSNFTLKIRSTKLEDSAMYFCASSEVAGVIYNEQFFGPGTRLTVL.